The T cell receptor beta chain described here comes from a study of shared clonotypes between healthy human individuals. At the level of the study: Three CD4 naive, three CD4 memory, two CD8 naive and one CD8 memory plate were used per donor.

Method: immunoSEQ multiplex PCR; TCRdb's copy keeps in-frame clones and lacks some. The sample has 850,000 to 1,200,000 clones; under 80% are singletons. Researchers partitioned CD4+ cells into CD45RA+ naive and CD45RA-negative memory subsets. The sequence came from a man in his late teens or twenties in good health. What was sequenced was memory CD4+ T cells sorted from blood. Subset noted: CD45RA-negative fraction.

In DNA form, the CDR3 reads TGTGCCAGCAGCACCTACATCACCGGGGAGCTGTTTTTT. Amino acids: CASSTYITGELFF. J is TRBJ2-2 and V is TRBV11-2, with D hard to call. There are 13 residues in the CDR3. The V end lost 5 bases, the J end lost 4 bases, and 8 bases lay between the germline ends. The germline V gene has CDR1 SGHAT and CDR2 FQNNGV.